Following are 32 T cell receptor beta chains from one sample sequenced in a study of T cell clonotyping in hematopoietic cell transplantation. Time point specified: recipient sample about 28 days before transplant, after cytoreduction. The protocol was immunoSEQ multiplex PCR, while the TCRdb copy is restricted to in-frame clones and leaves out a portion. The sample has around 28,000 clones; approximately 94% are singletons. This material consisted of peripheral blood mononuclear cells, taken before stem cell transplant. The receptors were sampled from a man in his fifties with acute myeloid leukemia. Some clones in this sample may be carry-over from other donors' samples.

The V gene is TRBV19, the J gene TRBJ2-1; D tentatively fits TRBD1 or TRBD2 (5 bases each). This CDR3 has 13 residues. Trimming shortened V by 6 bases and J by 4 bases, and 10 bases separated the two germline ends. Per germline, CDR1 LNHDA and CDR2 SQIVND (reference sequence). CDR3 nucleotides: TGTGCCAGTAGCCCGGGACGTTACAATGAGCAGTTCTTC. It specifies CASSPGRYNEQFF.

This chain uses TRBV7-2 with TRBJ2-3; D is unresolved. The germline CDR1 and CDR2 sequences are SGHTA and FQGNSA. This CDR3 comprises 13 residues. Deletions cut 5 bases from V and 5 bases from J, with 11 bases between. CDR3 sequence (DNA): TGTGCCAGCAGCCCTCTTATGCGAGATACGCAGTATTTT. Translating gives CASSPLMRDTQYF.

The J gene is TRBJ2-7, the V gene TRBV7-9; no firm D call. The germline V gene has CDR1 SEHNR and CDR2 FQNEAQ (reference sequence). V was cut by 1 base and J by 3 bases, with 4 bases left in between. The CDR3 runs to 12 residues. The CDR3, as DNA: TGTGCCAGCAGCTTAGACAACTACGAGCAGTACTTC. This translates into CASSLDNYEQYF. Drawing the rest from reference TRBV7-9 and TRBJ2-7, the complete variable domain is DTGVSQNPRHKITKRGQNVTFRCDPISEHNRLYWYRQTLGQGPEFLTYFQNEAQLEKSRLLSDRFSAERPKGSFSTLEIQRTEQGDSAMYLCASSLDNYEQYFGPGTRLTVT.

The chain is built from TRBV25-1 and TRBJ1-2; D gene uncertain. Germline CDR1 reads MGHDK; CDR2 reads SYGVNS. V lost 10 bases and J 9 bases, leaving 9 bases between the germline ends. The CDR3 consists of 9 residues. CDR3 sequence (DNA): TGTGCCACCGTGCGAAGCTACACCTTC. Translating gives CATVRSYTF.

The V gene is TRBV9, the J gene TRBJ2-3; 7 nucleotides agree with TRBD1. Germline values: CDR1 SGDLS, CDR2 YYNGEE. The CDR3 contains 14 residues. Unmatched junction bases numbered 1, after V lost 3 bases and J lost 0 bases. CDR3 sequence (DNA): TGTGCCAGCAGCGAGACAGGGAGCACAGATACGCAGTATTTT. Protein sequence: CASSETGSTDTQYF.

The rearrangement links TRBV7-2 to TRBJ2-7; 11 bases are a match to TRBD2. Trimming at V came to 0 bases and at J to 2 bases, leaving 3 bases not matched to a gene. The CDR3 extends over 16 amino acids. Looked up from germline, CDR1 is SGHTA and CDR2 is FQGNSA. The CDR3 reads CASSLAGTSGTYEQYF. In DNA form, the CDR3 reads TGTGCCAGCAGCTTAGCCGGGACTAGCGGAACCTACGAGCAGTACTTC.

Written as DNA, the CDR3 is TGCGCCAGCAGCTTGGAAGGGATAAGAAAGTATGGCTACACCTTC. Translation: CASSLEGIRKYGYTF. The chain employs TRBV5-1 and TRBJ1-2; D remains ambiguous. Germline V gene sequence: CDR1 SGHRS, CDR2 YFSETQ. Trimming took 0 bases from V and 5 from J, leaving 14 bases between them. This CDR3 comprises 15 residues.

This chain joins TRBV7-2 and TRBJ2-7; TRBD2 matches at 13 bases. The germline V gene encodes CDR1 SGHTA and CDR2 FQGNSA. There are 16 residues in the CDR3. V trimming: 5 bases; J trimming: 4 bases; junction bases outside the gene matches: 8. The CDR3 nucleotides are TGTGCCAGCAGCCTAGGGACTAGCGGGACCATTTACGAGCAGTACTTC. Amino acid sequence: CASSLGTSGTIYEQYF.

V is TRBV30 and J is TRBJ2-7, with 9 bases identical to TRBD1. With V trimmed by 4 bases and J by 6 bases, 7 bases remained unmatched. The V gene's germline CDR1 is GTSNPN and CDR2 SVGIG (reference sequence). This CDR3 contains 13 residues. The CDR3 is CAWTRDRVTEQYF. Here the CDR3 DNA reads TGTGCCTGGACCCGGGACAGGGTGACCGAGCAGTACTTC.

The V gene is TRBV2, the J gene TRBJ1-1, with D hard to call. The germline V and J ends were trimmed by 6 bases and 7 bases, with 6 bases remaining between them. Germline-derived CDR1 and CDR2 are SNHLY and FYNNEI. The CDR3 is made up of 10 amino acids. The CDR3 region is CASSSSEAFF. Here the CDR3 DNA reads TGTGCCAGCAGCAGTAGTGAAGCTTTCTTT.

This clone was seen a handful of times. A read error may account for a junction end that differs from germline. The chain recombines TRBV6-4 with TRBJ1-2; the match to TRBD1 covers 7 bases. Looked up from germline, CDR1 is MRHNA and CDR2 is SNTAGT. The CDR3 runs to 10 residues. The DNA of the CDR3 is TGTGCCAGCAATGACAGGGTATACAACTTC. It specifies CASNDRVYNF.

This chain joins TRBV25-1 and TRBJ2-3; the D call may be TRBD1 or TRBD2 (6 bases each). V lost 7 bases and J lost 2, with 13 bases in between. The CDR3 extends over 14 amino acids. Looked up from germline, CDR1 is MGHDK and CDR2 is SYGVNS. The CDR3 here is CASKRGLDTDTQYF. Here the CDR3 DNA reads TGTGCCAGCAAACGGGGGCTGGACACAGATACGCAGTATTTT. Full variable domain (remainder filled in from reference TRBV25-1 and TRBJ2-3): EADIYQTPRYLVIGTGKKITLECSQTMGHDKMYWYQQDPGMELHLIHYSYGVNSTEKGDLSSESTVSRIRTEHFPLTLESARPSHTSQYLCASKRGLDTDTQYFGPGTRLTVL.

The V and J genes are TRBV19 and TRBJ1-2, with a possible D match to TRBD1 (5 bases). The CDR3 has 13 amino acids. The germline gives CDR1 LNHDA, CDR2 SQIVND (reference sequence). V was cut by 7 bases and J by 5 bases, with 14 bases left in between. Written as DNA, the CDR3 is TGTGCCAGTACCCAGACAGCCGCTTATGGCTACACCTTC. Translation gives CASTQTAAYGYTF.

The genes are TRBV9 and TRBJ1-5, with D perhaps TRBD1 (6 bases). The CDR3 has 15 residues. Germline V lookup: CDR1 SGDLS, CDR2 YYNGEE. The V end was cut by 3 bases, the J end by 3 bases, with 13 bases between. Here the CDR3 reads CASSANRVNNQPQHF. CDR3 sequence (DNA): TGTGCCAGCAGCGCGAACAGGGTTAACAATCAGCCCCAGCATTTT.

A single count supports this clone. This chain connects TRBV4-1 to TRBJ1-5, with D perhaps matching TRBD1 (5 bases). Germline V gives CDR1 MGHRA, CDR2 YSYEKL. The V end lost 5 bases, the J end lost 10 bases, and 21 bases lay between the germline ends. This CDR3 has 15 amino acids. The CDR3 DNA sequence: TGCGCCAGCAGCTCCGGGGCGGTTATGGCAACCCCCCAGCATTTT. Translated, it gives CASSSGAVMATPQHF.

V gene TRBV5-6 combines with J gene TRBJ2-7; the match to TRBD2 covers 11 bases. Germline CDR1 is SGHDT and CDR2 is YYEEEE. This CDR3 has 15 residues. Germline trimming cut 1 base from V and 7 bases from J; bases unmatched to any gene: 7. The CDR3 sequence is CASSLTLAGDREQYF. CDR3 sequence (DNA): TGTGCCAGCAGCTTGACACTAGCGGGAGATAGGGAGCAGTACTTC.

The chain combines TRBV10-3 with TRBJ1-5; D may be TRBD1 (5 bases). Germline-derived CDR1 and CDR2 are ENHRY and SYGVKD. The CDR3 totals 17 residues. With 2 bases removed from V and 0 bases from J, the gap between germline ends came to 14 bases. The CDR3 DNA reads TGTGCCATCAGTGAGAGTGGAAGCAGGGATAGCAATCAGCCCCAGCATTTT. Its protein product is CAISESGSRDSNQPQHF.

This chain joins TRBV7-2 and TRBJ1-6; D gene unclear. Germline V gene sequence: CDR1 SGHTA, CDR2 FQGNSA. The V and J ends lost 5 bases and 6 bases respectively, with 14 bases between them. The CDR3 extends over 15 amino acids. The CDR3 DNA reads TGTGCCAGCAGCGTCCGGGCGCCTGGTAATTCACCCCTCCACTTT. This translates into CASSVRAPGNSPLHF.

This chain links TRBV5-4 with TRBJ2-5; D might be TRBD1 (7 bases). Trimming pared 3 bases from V and 5 bases from J, leaving 14 bases between. CDR3 length: 14 amino acids. Germline CDR1 is SGHNT and CDR2 is YYREEE (reference sequence). CDR3 DNA: TGTGCCAGCAGCTCCCAGGGGGGCGCGGAGACCCAGTACTTC. Its protein is CASSSQGGAETQYF.

CDR3 sequence reads: CASSPPSDREQYF. CDR3 sequence (DNA): TGTGCCAGCAGCCCTCCTAGCGATCGCGAGCAGTACTTC. The J gene is TRBJ2-7, the V gene TRBV21-1; the D segment call TRBD2 is taken from the table without a DNA check. TRBV21-1 is designated a pseudogene. The CDR3 is 13 amino acids.

The chain recombines TRBV2 with TRBJ1-3; D unclear. This CDR3 contains 17 residues. Germline V CDR1 and CDR2: SNHLY, FYNNEI. V was clipped by 6 bases and J by 0 bases, with 18 bases between them. CDR3 coding DNA: TGTGCCAGCAGGAAGGGTTCATGGGGTAACTCTGGAAACACCATATATTTT. Translating it yields CASRKGSWGNSGNTIYF.

The chain carries TRBV6-6 and TRBJ1-3; unclear D gene. The germline CDR1 and CDR2 sequences are MNHNY and SVGAGI (reference sequence). This CDR3 is built from 14 residues. V was pared by 4 bases and J by 0 bases, with 7 bases between. In DNA form, the CDR3 reads TGTGCCAGCAGTTCACACGGCTCTGGAAACACCATATATTTT. Protein sequence: CASSSHGSGNTIYF.

This chain joins TRBV7-2 and TRBJ1-1, with 7 bases identical to TRBD1. CDR3 length equals 12 residues. CDR1 SGHTA and CDR2 FQGNSA come from the germline V gene. The J segment lost 7 bases and the V segment lost 5 bases, leaving 4 bases of the junction unmatched. This CDR3 is CASSPQGFEAFF. The CDR3 nucleotides are TGTGCCAGCAGCCCACAGGGGTTTGAAGCTTTCTTT. Drawing the rest from reference TRBV7-2 and TRBJ1-1, the complete variable domain is GAGVSQSPSNKVTEKGKDVELRCDPISGHTALYWYRQSLGQGLEFLIYFQGNSAPDKSGLPSDRFSAERTGGSVSTLTIQRTQQEDSAVYLCASSPQGFEAFFGQGTRLTVV.

For the CDR3, the DNA is TGTGCCAGCAGTTTGCGTGGGCGCGAAGCTTTCTTT. Its protein is CASSLRGREAFF. The chain is built from TRBV28 and TRBJ1-1; D is unclear. The CDR3 spans 12 residues. V was pared by 3 bases and J by 8 bases, with 10 bases between. In germline, CDR1 is MDHEN, CDR2 SYDVKM.

The genes are TRBV29-1 and TRBJ1-2; TRBD1 agrees at 10 bases. Germline CDR1 is SQVTM and CDR2 is ANQGSEA. The CDR3 has 14 residues. V lost 6 bases, J lost 6 bases, and 10 bases stayed unmatched. This CDR3 reads CSVYPGQGNHGYTF. In nucleotides, the CDR3 is TGCAGCGTCTATCCGGGACAGGGGAATCATGGCTACACCTTC.

The chain is built from TRBV7-2 and TRBJ2-5; 8 bases agree with TRBD2. Germline loops: CDR1 SGHTA, CDR2 FQGNSA. Germline trimming cut 5 bases from V and 4 bases from J; bases unmatched to any gene: 6. The CDR3 runs 14 residues. CDR3 residues: CASSPFRGGETQYF. The DNA for the CDR3 is TGTGCCAGCAGCCCTTTTCGGGGGGGAGAGACCCAGTACTTC.

The chain combines TRBV7-2 with TRBJ2-3, with D possibly being TRBD1 or TRBD2 (5 bases each). V was shortened by 3 bases and J by 4 bases, with 14 bases between the two germline ends. CDR1 is SGHTA and CDR2 is FQGNSA in the germline V gene. The CDR3 length is 15 residues. CDR3 in DNA: TGTGCCAGCAGCTTTGGGGACCTAACGGCAGATACGCAGTATTTT. Translated, it gives CASSFGDLTADTQYF.

The gene calls are TRBV2 and TRBJ1-1; possibly TRBD1 for D (5 bases). The CDR3 consists of 13 residues. V was pared by 7 bases and J by 2 bases, with 11 bases between. Germline loops: CDR1 SNHLY, CDR2 FYNNEI. CDR3: CASIRDGNTEAFF. In DNA, the CDR3 is TGTGCCAGCATTAGGGACGGAAACACTGAAGCTTTCTTT.

The chain is built from TRBV5-1 and TRBJ2-5; TRBD1 agrees at 8 bases. The J segment lost 5 bases and the V segment lost 3 bases, leaving 6 bases of the junction unmatched. The CDR3 contains 14 residues. Germline assignment: CDR1 SGHRS and CDR2 YFSETQ. CDR3 in DNA: TGCGCCAGCAGCTCCAGACAGGGGAGGGAGACCCAGTACTTC. Translation: CASSSRQGRETQYF.

V usage is TRBV14 and J usage is TRBJ2-7; TRBD2 matches 10 bases. The trim removed 5 bases at V and 12 bases at J, leaving 10 bases unmatched. The CDR3 spans 13 residues. The V gene's germline CDR1 is SGHDN and CDR2 FVKESK. CDR3 DNA: TGTGCCAGCAGCGGCCTAGCGGGAGCAACCCTGTACTTC. It is translated as CASSGLAGATLYF.

The J gene is TRBJ1-4, the V gene TRBV7-2, with TRBD1 as a possible D gene (5 bases). CDR1 is SGHTA and CDR2 is FQGNSA in the germline V gene. Between the trimmed V and J ends, which lost 1 base and 2 bases, there was a span of 11 bases. CDR3 length: 16 residues. CDR3 protein: CASSLGGAATNEKLFF. The CDR3 DNA is TGTGCCAGCAGCTTAGGTGGGGCGGCCACTAATGAAAAACTGTTTTTT. Looking up the rest from reference TRBV7-2 and TRBJ1-4 gives the full variable domain: GAGVSQSPSNKVTEKGKDVELRCDPISGHTALYWYRQSLGQGLEFLIYFQGNSAPDKSGLPSDRFSAERTGGSVSTLTIQRTQQEDSAVYLCASSLGGAATNEKLFFGSGTQLSVL.

This chain uses TRBV19 with TRBJ1-3; D unresolved. With 4 bases removed from V and 0 bases from J, the gap between germline ends came to 7 bases. Germline V CDR1 and CDR2: LNHDA, SQIVND (reference sequence). The CDR3 sequence is 14 residues long. The CDR3 sequence: CASSTRTSGNTIYF. CDR3 nucleotides: TGTGCCAGTAGTACTCGAACCTCTGGAAACACCATATATTTT.